These T cell receptor beta chains were read from a single sample in a study of cytotoxic CD8 clonotypes in ibrutinib-treated CLL. Sequenced by immunoSEQ multiplex PCR; TCRdb stores in-frame clones only, minus some. Among approximately 300,000 clones, more than 65% were seen once, and the ten largest hold roughly 6.3%. The sequences come from PBMCs, collected before ibrutinib treatment. All receptors derive from a human donor with chronic lymphocytic leukemia. CDR3s include the opening cysteine and the closing phenylalanine or tryptophan. D genes are given only for firm matches. The size of a clone is reported for some rows only, either as once, few or many, or as a class for expanded clones.

clone size: .
V gene: TRBV7-2
D gene: TRBD2
CDR3 length: 16
J gene: TRBJ2-7
CDR3 DNA: TGTGCCAGCAGCAACTACCTAGCGGGAAGCTCCTACGAGCAGTACTTC
CDR3 protein: CASSNYLAGSSYEQYF

clone size: .
V gene: TRBV5-1
D gene: .
CDR3 length: 13
J gene: TRBJ2-3
CDR3 DNA: TGCGCCAGCAGCTCCTCGGCTGGAGATACGCAGTATTTT
CDR3 protein: CASSSSAGDTQYF

clone size: .
V gene: TRBV5-4
D gene: TRBD2
CDR3 length: 16
J gene: TRBJ2-5
CDR3 DNA: TGTGCCAGCAGCTCGCGGACTAGCGGGAGTTTAACGGCCCAGTACTTC
CDR3 protein: CASSSRTSGSLTAQYF

clone size: .
V gene: TRBV10-3
D gene: .
CDR3 length: 15
J gene: TRBJ2-2
CDR3 DNA: TGTGCCATCAGTGAGACTAGCAGGAACACCGGGGAGCTGTTTTTT
CDR3 protein: CAISETSRNTGELFF

clone size: .
V gene: TRBV5-5
D gene: .
CDR3 length: 13
J gene: TRBJ2-7
CDR3 DNA: TGTGCCAGCAGCTTATCTGTGCACTACGAGCAGTACTTC
CDR3 protein: CASSLSVHYEQYF

clone size: .
V gene: TRBV7-2
D gene: .
CDR3 length: 16
J gene: TRBJ2-6
CDR3 DNA: TGTGCCAGCAGTCAGACAGGAGCCTCTGGGGCCAACGTCCTGACTTTC
CDR3 protein: CASSQTGASGANVLTF

clone size: .
V gene: TRBV29-1
D gene: .
CDR3 length: 11
J gene: TRBJ2-7
CDR3 DNA: TGCAGCGTTGATACGACCCTCGAGCAGTACTTC
CDR3 protein: CSVDTTLEQYF

clone size: few
V gene: TRBV30
D gene: TRBD1
CDR3 length: 15
J gene: TRBJ1-2
CDR3 DNA: TGTGCCTGGAGTGTAATGCCAGGGGGTGACTATGGCTACACCTTC
CDR3 protein: CAWSVMPGGDYGYTF

clone size: .
V gene: TRBV7-9
D gene: .
CDR3 length: 12
J gene: TRBJ2-1
CDR3 DNA: TGTGCCAGCAGCTTATCGGGCGGTGAGCAGTTCTTC
CDR3 protein: CASSLSGGEQFF

clone size: .
V gene: TRBV5-6
D gene: TRBD2
CDR3 length: 15
J gene: TRBJ2-1
CDR3 DNA: TGTGCCAGCAGCGTGGGGACTAGTTCATACAATGAGCAGTTCTTC
CDR3 protein: CASSVGTSSYNEQFF

clone size: .
V gene: TRBV2
D gene: .
CDR3 length: 16
J gene: TRBJ2-1
CDR3 DNA: TGTGCCAGCAGTGAATCGTGGGGATTAAAAAACAATGAGCAGTTCTTC
CDR3 protein: CASSESWGLKNNEQFF

clone size: .
V gene: TRBV15
D gene: TRBD1
CDR3 length: 12
J gene: TRBJ1-2
CDR3 DNA: TGTGCCACCCGCAGTCAGGGGGCCCCCTACACCTTC
CDR3 protein: CATRSQGAPYTF

clone size: .
V gene: TRBV10-1
D gene: .
CDR3 length: 14
J gene: TRBJ2-5
CDR3 DNA: TGCGCCAGCAGTGATCGGGGGCTGGGAGAGACCCAGTACTTC
CDR3 protein: CASSDRGLGETQYF

clone size: .
V gene: TRBV6-5
D gene: .
CDR3 length: 15
J gene: TRBJ1-2
CDR3 DNA: TGTGCCAGCAGTTACTCGAATCGGCAGTCTCGGGGCTACACCTTC
CDR3 protein: CASSYSNRQSRGYTF

clone size: .
V gene: TRBV6-5
D gene: .
CDR3 length: 14
J gene: TRBJ1-2
CDR3 DNA: TGTGCCAGCAGCAAACAGGGTGTAGCGTATGGCTACACCTTC
CDR3 protein: CASSKQGVAYGYTF

clone size: .
V gene: TRBV28
D gene: TRBD2
CDR3 length: 15
J gene: TRBJ2-3
CDR3 DNA: TGTGCCAGCAGTCCCAGACTAGCGGGAGGAGATACGCAGTATTTT
CDR3 protein: CASSPRLAGGDTQYF

clone size: .
V gene: TRBV2
D gene: .
CDR3 length: 12
J gene: TRBJ2-5
CDR3 DNA: TGTGCCAGCAGTGAGGTCCAAGAGACCCAGTACTTC
CDR3 protein: CASSEVQETQYF

clone size: .
V gene: TRBV4-2
D gene: .
CDR3 length: 16
J gene: TRBJ1-3
CDR3 DNA: TGTGCCAGCAGCCTAGGGACCTTTAACTCTGGAAACACCATATATTTT
CDR3 protein: CASSLGTFNSGNTIYF

clone size: few
V gene: TRBV29-1
D gene: TRBD1
CDR3 length: 12
J gene: TRBJ2-7
CDR3 DNA: TGCAGCGTTCACAGGGGGCTTGGCGAGCAGTACTTC
CDR3 protein: CSVHRGLGEQYF

clone size: .
V gene: TRBV29-1
D gene: .
CDR3 length: 11
J gene: TRBJ1-4
CDR3 DNA: TGCAGCGTTGAGAAAAATGAAAAACTGTTTTTT
CDR3 protein: CSVEKNEKLFF

clone size: .
V gene: TRBV15
D gene: TRBD1
CDR3 length: 16
J gene: TRBJ2-1
CDR3 DNA: TGTGCCACCAGTACCAACAGGGGGAGCTCCTACAATGAGCAGTTCTTC
CDR3 protein: CATSTNRGSSYNEQFF

clone size: .
V gene: TRBV30
D gene: .
CDR3 length: 14
J gene: TRBJ2-4
CDR3 DNA: TGTGCCTGGAGTGTACGACTAGCCAAAAACATTCAGTACTTC
CDR3 protein: CAWSVRLAKNIQYF

clone size: .
V gene: TRBV7-6
D gene: TRBD1
CDR3 length: 16
J gene: TRBJ1-1
CDR3 DNA: TGTGCCAGCAGCTCGCGACAGGGAGGAATGAACACTGAAGCTTTCTTT
CDR3 protein: CASSSRQGGMNTEAFF

clone size: .
V gene: TRBV7-8
D gene: .
CDR3 length: 15
J gene: TRBJ2-1
CDR3 DNA: TGTGCCAGCAGCTTACAGGAGGGCCGGTACAATGAGCAGTTCTTC
CDR3 protein: CASSLQEGRYNEQFF

clone size: once
V gene: TRBV28
D gene: TRBD1
CDR3 length: 16
J gene: TRBJ2-7
CDR3 DNA: TGTGCCAGCAGTTTAGGGTTGAGGGGGCGAACCTACGAGCAGTACTTC
CDR3 protein: CASSLGLRGRTYEQYF

clone size: .
V gene: TRBV27
D gene: .
CDR3 length: 13
J gene: TRBJ1-2
CDR3 DNA: TGTGCCAGCAGTTTATCCGGGAACTATGGCTACACCTTC
CDR3 protein: CASSLSGNYGYTF

clone size: .
V gene: TRBV5-4
D gene: TRBD2
CDR3 length: 14
J gene: TRBJ2-7
CDR3 DNA: TGTGCCAGCAGCACGAGCGGGAGGCTCCACGAGCAGTACTTC
CDR3 protein: CASSTSGRLHEQYF

clone size: .
V gene: TRBV5-1
D gene: .
CDR3 length: 16
J gene: TRBJ2-2
CDR3 DNA: TGCGCCAGCAGCGCCGGGACCTCCTTTTACACCGGGGAGCTGTTTTTT
CDR3 protein: CASSAGTSFYTGELFF

clone size: .
V gene: TRBV4-3
D gene: TRBD2
CDR3 length: 18
J gene: TRBJ2-3
CDR3 DNA: TGCGCCAGCAGCCAAAGTACTACTAGCGGGTTGAACACAGATACGCAGTATTTT
CDR3 protein: CASSQSTTSGLNTDTQYF

clone size: .
V gene: TRBV7-3
D gene: TRBD2
CDR3 length: 15
J gene: TRBJ2-7
CDR3 DNA: TGTGCCAGCAGCTTAGTTGGCGGGAGGGCGGAAGAGCAGTACTTC
CDR3 protein: CASSLVGGRAEEQYF